The present T cell receptor (beta chain) was sequenced within a study of T cell responses to AZD1222 COVID-19 vaccine (dated by TCRdb to 2020 to 2022). The study in broad terms: TCR sequencing was performed for roughly 240 trial participants, of whom 200 to 210 were given two doses of AZD1222 and around 25 were given two doses of MenACWY control vaccine. Trial participants were enrolled into age subgroups of 18-55, 56-69 and 70-plus years, which contained 148, 28 and 57 TCR-sequenced participants, respectively. Points the paper makes about the study in general: CD4 TCRs associated with the vaccine covered the entire spike protein, and the dominant responses were in regions 160-218 and 743-854. Reportedly, close to half of the unique spike-specific TCRs recognized epitopes lying outside the regions that are mutated in the B.1.351 and B.1.1.7 variants. Participants were mostly white British and included more females than males, and it was suggested by the authors that clonal diversity may have been underestimated. Conclusions about previously exposed vaccinees are limited because only five or six AZD1222 recipients were SARS-CoV-2 seropositive at baseline. In the small 56-69-year group, the increase in depth fell short of significance, most likely because of low power. Spike-specific TCR breadth and depth rose significantly after two AZD1222 doses compared with day 0 and with MenACWY recipients. Because no day 14 peak-response samples were available, repertoires were characterized only after the peak T cell response.

The CDR3 regions of human TCRbeta chains were subjected to immunosequencing. The study's own analysis went as follows. TCRs in the repertoires were compared against a reference library of SARS-CoV-2-specific TCRs that had been generated with the MIRA antigen-specificity platform. Breadth meant the fraction of unique TCRs that were SARS-CoV-2-associated, whereas depth meant the fraction of total T cells that were SARS-CoV-2-associated. Using the MIRA data, each spike-specific TCR was assigned both to the spike region to which the TCR was reactive and to a CD4 or CD8 class. Log10-transformed breadth and depth values were compared by one-way ANOVA with Sidak's multiple comparisons tests. TCRdb obtained this table from immuneACCESS and retained in-frame rearrangements with V and J assigned. These tables miss some clones; where compared with another copy, unresolved V genes account for less than half of the shortfall, and the remainder is unexplained. V, J and clone size derive from that table, while D and trimming were established from the DNA sequence. This sample is represented by some 200,000 clones; 85% to 95% of them were singletons. About 1% of the sample goes to the ten largest clones.

The CDR3 sequence holds 15 residues, the cysteine and phenylalanine included. CDR3 DNA is the only sequence kept; it has 45 bases, read in frame from the first base. Trimming at the junction amounts to 5 bases on V and 3 bases on J, and the germline ends lie 16 bases apart. CDR1 and CDR2 (MNHEY, SVGEGT) derive from the germline V gene. Reading the label with the study, this specimen's time point is: baseline before first vaccination. The treatment or condition label on this specimen signifies: meningococcal conjugate vaccine given as trial control. Samples from vaccinated people were obtained from the UK trials COV001 and COV002, which included a single-blind randomized controlled phase 2/3 trial of AZD1222 (ChAdOx1 nCoV-19) in healthy adults. For TCRbeta chain sequencing, PBMC samples were collected from trial participants at day 0 and at day 28 after the second dose. The table lists this clone with a count of one. What this receptor recognizes is not known. No clone much larger than this one lies a single base away; base qualities are absent.

This receptor chain uses TRBV6-2 or TRBV6-3 and TRBJ1-1; TRBD1 might be the D gene, on 5 matching bases. The sample was peripheral blood, taken on day 0 of MenACWY control vaccination. The receptor's source is an adult in good health. CDR3 protein: CASSRGGFGDTEAFF. The bases read TGTGCCAGCAGTCGGGGCGGGTTCGGGGACACTGAAGCTTTCTTT.